The sequence of this T cell receptor (beta chain) was determined in a study of blood T cell repertoires in COVID-19. About the research overall: The United States, Italy and Spain were the sources of the acute and convalescent COVID-19 samples. From T cells, B-cell-depleted T cells, or PBMCs came the material, which was cDNA or gDNA.

This CDR3 has 14 residues. With V trimmed by 6 bases and J by 8 bases, 11 bases remained unmatched. Germline-derived CDR1 and CDR2 are MNHNY and SVGAGI (reference sequence). This clone was observed once. Methods used by the authors: The assay estimated nucleated cells by amplifying reference gene primers. Produced via immunoSEQ multiplex PCR; TCRdb's table is partial and in-frame only. The DNA was the basis for D and trimming; V, J and clone size are from that table. The sample has 150,000 to 200,000 clones; roughly 80% are singletons. This chain uses TRBV6-6 with TRBJ1-2; 8 bases fit TRBD1. The sequence derives from a woman of 80 years or more with acute or convalescent COVID-19. Sequenced: peripheral blood. Here the CDR3 reads CASSPTGDPRGYTF. CDR3 DNA sequence: TGTGCCAGCAGCCCGACAGGGGATCCGCGGGGCTACACCTTC.